Presented here are 32 T cell receptor beta chains from one specimen sequenced in a study of cytomegalovirus exposure and HLA in healthy donors. Sequencing was performed with immunoSEQ multiplex PCR; in TCRdb, only in-frame clones are kept and a portion is missing. The table includes 190,000 or so clones, about 80% detected once. The specimen sequenced was PBMCs. These receptors were obtained from a woman between 18 and 30 years old in good health and CMV-seropositive.

This rearrangement joins TRBV5-4 to TRBJ1-1; no reliable D call. The length of the CDR3 is 16 residues. Between the trimmed V and J ends, which lost 4 bases and 1 base, there was a span of 17 bases. Germline loops: CDR1 SGHNT, CDR2 YYREEE (reference sequence). CDR3: CASSRFVSGGNTEAFF. CDR3 in DNA: TGTGCCAGCAGCCGATTTGTGTCTGGCGGGAACACTGAAGCTTTCTTT.

On this clone itself: At the DNA level, this CDR3 is encoded by other sequences in the same sample as well. The rearrangement links TRBV4-3 to TRBJ1-4, with 7 nucleotides matching TRBD1. The V and J ends lost 2 bases and 8 bases, in that order; junction bases with no gene match: 5. Per germline, CDR1 LGHNA and CDR2 YSLEER. The CDR3 consists of 14 residues. The CDR3 region has the DNA TGCGCCAGCAGCCAAAGACAGGGTGGAGAAAAACTGTTTTTT. Its translation is CASSQRQGGEKLFF.

This rearrangement joins TRBV5-1 to TRBJ2-3; D call uncertain. The CDR3 totals 15 residues. Germline V gives CDR1 SGHRS, CDR2 YFSETQ. Trimming left V 7 bases short and J 0 bases short, with 15 bases between. CDR3: CASQATLASTDTQYF. In DNA form, the CDR3 reads TGCGCCAGCCAAGCGACCCTTGCTAGCACAGATACGCAGTATTTT.

The V call is TRBV6-1, the J call TRBJ1-1, with D maybe TRBD1 (5 bases). The CDR3 has 13 amino acids. Germline V gene data show CDR1 as MNHNS and CDR2 as SASEGT. V was cut by 1 base and J by 11 bases, with 14 bases left in between. The CDR3 DNA is TGTGCCAGCAGTGAAGTGGAGCAGGGAAGTGCTTTCTTT. This sequence encodes CASSEVEQGSAFF.

The V gene is TRBV4-3, the J gene TRBJ2-1, with TRBD1 identical over 8 bases. Germline V CDR1 and CDR2: LGHNA, YSLEER. After removal of 4 bases from V and 7 bases from J, the junction contained 12 bases not matched to a gene. The CDR3 contains 16 residues. This chain's CDR3 is CASSRYIGQGSNEQFF. As DNA, the CDR3 is TGCGCCAGCAGCCGCTACATCGGACAGGGTAGTAATGAGCAGTTCTTC.

The V call is TRBV6-6, the J call TRBJ2-7; D call uncertain. CDR3 length: 12 amino acids. V lost 2 bases and J lost 6, with 8 bases in between. The V gene's germline CDR1 is MNHNY and CDR2 SVGAGI (reference sequence). The CDR3 region is CASSYRPGEQYF. CDR3 nucleotide sequence: TGTGCCAGCAGTTACCGCCCGGGCGAGCAGTACTTC.

The V and J genes are TRBV5-4 and TRBJ2-7; 7 nucleotides align to TRBD1. The J segment lost 2 bases and the V segment lost 2 bases, leaving 7 bases of the junction unmatched. The CDR3 contains 15 residues. CDR1 SGHNT and CDR2 YYREEE come from the germline V gene (reference sequence). Here the CDR3 reads CASSFGQVDTYEQYF. CDR3 in DNA: TGTGCCAGCAGCTTTGGACAGGTGGATACCTACGAGCAGTACTTC.

The chain has TRBV6-5 and TRBJ1-2; unclear D gene. V was shortened by 7 bases and J by 4 bases, with 7 bases between the two germline ends. The length of the CDR3 is 11 residues. CDR1 and CDR2 from the germline V gene are MNHEY and SVGAGI. The chain's CDR3 is CASTSGYGYTF. The CDR3 DNA follows: TGTGCCAGCACCTCAGGCTATGGCTACACCTTC.

This clone was detected only a few times. A much bigger clone sits one base away, suggesting this may be a read error. DNA of the CDR3: TGTGCCAGCAGCCAGACAGGGAACACTGAAGCTTTCTTT. Its translation is CASSQTGNTEAFF. The chain uses TRBV7-9 and TRBJ1-1; maybe TRBD1 (6 bases). Germline assignment: CDR1 SEHNR and CDR2 FQNEAQ (reference sequence). With 5 bases removed from V and 1 base from J, the gap between germline ends came to 8 bases. The CDR3 loop spans 13 amino acids.

The chain combines TRBV2 with TRBJ1-5; D is possibly TRBD1 (5 bases). There are 17 residues in the CDR3. Trimming stripped 5 bases from V and 0 bases from J, with 17 bases between. Looked up from germline, CDR1 is SNHLY and CDR2 is FYNNEI. Here the CDR3 DNA reads TGTGCCAGCAGTCGACGCGGACACCTTCTTAGCAATCAGCCCCAGCATTTT. This encodes CASSRRGHLLSNQPQHF.

The chain combines TRBV5-4 with TRBJ2-1; perhaps TRBD1 as D (5 bases). Germline V gene lookup returns CDR1 SGHNT and CDR2 YYREEE (reference sequence). V lost 0 bases and J 8 bases, leaving 9 bases between the germline ends. The CDR3 sequence is 13 residues long. CDR3: CASSLGGRDEQFF. The CDR3 bases are TGTGCCAGCAGCTTGGGGGGCAGGGATGAGCAGTTCTTC.

CDR3 in DNA: TGCGCCAGCAGCCAAGAACAGGGGGGGCCCGGAAACACCATATATTTT. Encoded protein: CASSQEQGGPGNTIYF. V gene TRBV4-1 combines with J gene TRBJ1-3; the match to TRBD1 covers 8 bases. V trimming: 0 bases; J trimming: 4 bases; junction bases outside the gene matches: 5. Germline V lookup: CDR1 MGHRA, CDR2 YSYEKL. CDR3 length equals 16 residues.

This chain joins TRBV6-1 and TRBJ1-6, with D unclear. V gave up 3 bases and J gave up 7 bases, with 7 bases separating them. The CDR3 runs to 13 residues. Germline CDR1 reads MNHNS; CDR2 reads SASEGT. The CDR3 reads CASSEEQNSPLHF. CDR3 coding DNA: TGTGCCAGCAGTGAGGAGCAGAATTCACCCCTCCACTTT.

The chain employs TRBV5-6 and TRBJ1-3; 12 positions match TRBD1. The CDR3 is made up of 16 amino acids. The V gene end was trimmed by 2 bases and the J gene end by 4 bases; junction bases not matched to a gene: 4. Germline assignment: CDR1 SGHDT and CDR2 YYEEEE. The CDR3 nucleotides are TGTGCCAGCAGCTTAGGGGACAGGGGGCTCGGAAACACCATATATTTT. Translating gives CASSLGDRGLGNTIYF.

The J gene is TRBJ1-3, the V gene TRBV2, with 7 positions matching TRBD1. The J segment lost 7 bases and the V segment lost 7 bases, leaving 10 bases of the junction unmatched. This CDR3 region has 14 residues. Germline lookup yields CDR1 SNHLY and CDR2 FYNNEI. CDR3 in amino acids: CASTRQGPSNTIYF. The CDR3 DNA reads TGTGCCAGCACGAGACAGGGTCCCTCCAACACCATATATTTT.

This clone occurred a few times. The CDR3 loop is CASSPSYEQYF. CDR3 nucleotides: TGTGCCAGCAGCCCATCCTACGAGCAGTACTTC. The chain has TRBV7-2 and TRBJ2-7; D not certain. V was shortened by 5 bases and J by 1 base, with 3 bases between the two germline ends. There are 11 residues in the CDR3. CDR1 and CDR2 from the germline V gene are SGHTA and FQGNSA.

The gene calls are TRBV9 and TRBJ2-1, with 9 bases fitting TRBD1. Germline V gene data show CDR1 as SGDLS and CDR2 as YYNGEE. V was pared by 2 bases and J by 2 bases, with 17 bases of the junction left unmatched. The CDR3 totals 20 residues. CDR3 DNA sequence: TGTGCCAGCAGCGTTGGGACAGGGCCCCCTAGATGGCTGGCCTACAATGAGCAGTTCTTC. Translating gives CASSVGTGPPRWLAYNEQFF.

The chain uses TRBV7-9 and TRBJ1-6, with 7 nucleotides matching TRBD1. V lost 1 base to trimming and J lost 3 bases; unmatched junction nucleotides: 3. This CDR3 is 16 amino acids long. The germline CDR1 and CDR2 sequences are SEHNR and FQNEAQ (reference sequence). CDR3 loop: CASSLGRQGYNSPLHF. The CDR3 region has the DNA TGTGCCAGCAGCTTAGGGAGACAGGGCTATAATTCACCCCTCCACTTT.

This CDR3 is CAGPIHEQFF. CDR3 DNA: TGTGCCGGCCCCATTCATGAGCAGTTCTTC. The chain uses TRBV25-1 and TRBJ2-1; D is undetermined. V shed 11 bases and J shed 8 bases, with 10 bases lying between them. Germline V gene lookup returns CDR1 MGHDK and CDR2 SYGVNS. The CDR3 loop spans 10 amino acids.

The chain carries TRBV9 and TRBJ2-3; maybe TRBD1 (5 bases). The V gene lost 0 bases and the J gene lost 6 bases, with 14 bases spanning the gap. The CDR3 spans 15 residues. CDR1 is SGDLS and CDR2 is YYNGEE in the germline V gene. The CDR3 DNA follows: TGTGCCAGCAGCGTAGATGGGGCCCCGCGGGATACGCAGTATTTT. Protein sequence: CASSVDGAPRDTQYF.

V usage is TRBV2 and J usage is TRBJ2-1, with TRBD1 matching 11 bases. The V gene's germline CDR1 is SNHLY and CDR2 FYNNEI. CDR3 length: 14 residues. V lost 4 bases and J lost 7; bases outside the gene matches: 3. CDR3 residues: CASSGTGGRNEQFF. The DNA of the CDR3 is TGTGCCAGCAGTGGGACAGGGGGCCGGAATGAGCAGTTCTTC. Drawing the rest from reference TRBV2 and TRBJ2-1, the complete variable domain is EPEVTQTPSHQVTQMGQEVILRCVPISNHLYFYWYRQILGQKVEFLVSFYNNEISEKSEIFDDQFSVERPDGSNFTLKIRSTKLEDSAMYFCASSGTGGRNEQFFGPGTRLTVL.

The chain links TRBV7-3 to TRBJ2-7; TRBD1 matches 7 bases. The CDR3 is 15 residues long. Germline V lookup: CDR1 SGHTA, CDR2 FQGTGA. V lost 2 bases and J lost 3; bases outside the gene matches: 7. CDR3 region: CASSLATGAFYEQYF. DNA of the CDR3: TGTGCCAGCAGCTTAGCAACAGGGGCCTTCTACGAGCAGTACTTC.

CDR3 protein: CATAARKLFF. In DNA form, the CDR3 reads TGTGCTACAGCCGCACGCAAACTGTTTTTT. The chain employs TRBV2 and TRBJ1-4; no definite D call. The CDR3 extends over 10 amino acids. Germline V gene lookup returns CDR1 SNHLY and CDR2 FYNNEI.

This clone was seen just once. This chain connects TRBV9 to TRBJ2-5; D might be TRBD2 (6 bases). Germline CDR1 reads SGDLS; CDR2 reads YYNGEE. The V end was cut by 0 bases, the J end by 5 bases, with 17 bases between. There are 16 residues in the CDR3. The CDR3 DNA is TGTGCCAGCAGCGTAGGAGGACACCCTGCGGGGGAGACCCAGTACTTC. It translates to CASSVGGHPAGETQYF.

V gene TRBV4-1 combines with J gene TRBJ1-4; TRBD1 is a possible D gene (6 bases). Germline lookup yields CDR1 MGHRA and CDR2 YSYEKL. This CDR3 spans 16 amino acids. The germline V and J ends were trimmed by 2 bases and 3 bases, with 13 bases remaining between them. CDR3 nucleotides: TGCGCCAGCAGCCAAACATTCGGGACATCTAATGAAAAACTGTTTTTT. Residues: CASSQTFGTSNEKLFF.

This clone was detected only a few times. The V and J genes are TRBV5-5 and TRBJ2-7; TRBD1 matches 7 bases. Germline V CDR1 and CDR2: SGHKS, YYEKEE (reference sequence). There are 13 residues in the CDR3. After removal of 2 bases from V and 3 bases from J, the junction contained 2 bases not matched to a gene. For the CDR3, the DNA is TGTGCCAGCAGCTTACAGGGGAACTACGAGCAGTACTTC. It codes for CASSLQGNYEQYF.

This clone was seen just once. This chain uses TRBV13 with TRBJ2-7; D possibly corresponds to TRBD2 (6 bases). Germline V gene lookup returns CDR1 PRHDT and CDR2 FYEKMQ (reference sequence). The CDR3 length is 12 residues. Trimming stripped 5 bases from V and 3 bases from J, with 8 bases between. Here the CDR3 reads CASSPGSYEQYF. The CDR3 DNA sequence: TGTGCCAGCAGCCCCGGGAGCTACGAGCAGTACTTC.

This clone came up a few times. This chain uses TRBV4-2 with TRBJ2-7, with a weak D call TRBD2 (6 bases). CDR1 LGHNA and CDR2 YNFKEQ come from the germline V gene. The V end was cut by 2 bases, the J end by 2 bases, with 22 bases between. This CDR3 comprises 18 residues. The CDR3 region has the DNA TGTGCCAGCAGCCAAATCACATTTGGCGGGACTCAACCCTACGAGCAGTACTTC. This encodes CASSQITFGGTQPYEQYF.

V usage is TRBV9 and J usage is TRBJ1-5; D remains ambiguous. Trimming pared 0 bases from V and 13 bases from J, leaving 11 bases between. This CDR3 region has 12 residues. Germline-derived CDR1 and CDR2 are SGDLS and YYNGEE. CDR3 sequence: CASSVDGRTQHF. Written as DNA, the CDR3 is TGTGCCAGCAGCGTAGACGGAAGGACTCAGCATTTT.

There are a few counts of this clone. This chain uses TRBV7-9 with TRBJ1-3; no clear D. V was clipped by 3 bases and J by 0 bases, with 9 bases between them. The CDR3 length is 15 residues. CDR1 and CDR2 from the germline V gene are SEHNR and FQNEAQ (reference sequence). CDR3 in DNA: TGTGCCAGCAGCTTCCTCGGGAACTCTGGAAACACCATATATTTT. Protein product: CASSFLGNSGNTIYF. Complete variable domain (other parts from reference TRBV7-9 and TRBJ1-3): DTGVSQNPRHKITKRGQNVTFRCDPISEHNRLYWYRQTLGQGPEFLTYFQNEAQLEKSRLLSDRFSAERPKGSFSTLEIQRTEQGDSAMYLCASSFLGNSGNTIYFGEGSWLTVV.

The chain joins TRBV7-9 to TRBJ1-2; 9 bases agree with TRBD1. Germline V gene sequence: CDR1 SEHNR, CDR2 FQNEAQ (reference sequence). The CDR3 spans 12 residues. After removal of 5 bases from V and 8 bases from J, the junction contained 3 bases not matched to a gene. This chain's CDR3 is CASSPGTGGYTF. CDR3 DNA: TGTGCCAGCAGCCCAGGGACAGGGGGCTACACCTTC. The whole variable domain, filled in from reference TRBV7-9 and TRBJ1-2, reads DTGVSQNPRHKITKRGQNVTFRCDPISEHNRLYWYRQTLGQGPEFLTYFQNEAQLEKSRLLSDRFSAERPKGSFSTLEIQRTEQGDSAMYLCASSPGTGGYTFGSGTRLTVV.

This sequence joins TRBV1 and TRBJ2-3; the D call TRBD2 from the table was never checked on the DNA. TRBV1 has pseudogene status. The CDR3 runs to 14 residues. This chain's CDR3 is CTSSPLAGQDTQYF. The CDR3 DNA sequence: TGCACCAGCAGCCCTTTAGCGGGCCAGGATACGCAGTATTTT.